The 11 T cell receptor beta chains in this list originate from one sample, sequenced in a study of blood T cell repertoires in COVID-19. The protocol was immunoSEQ multiplex PCR, while the TCRdb copy is restricted to in-frame clones and leaves out a portion. The data hold 200,000 or so clones, with about nine tenths observed a single time. The sequenced sample was peripheral blood. These TCRs come from a man between 65 and 85 years old with active or convalescent COVID-19.

V is TRBV6-2 or TRBV6-3 and J is TRBJ1-6; no reliable D call. This CDR3 is built from 13 residues. V gave up 2 bases and J gave up 9 bases, with 8 bases separating them. Germline V gives CDR1 MNHEY, CDR2 SVGEGT. CDR3 amino acids: CASSYTSGSPLHF. The CDR3 DNA reads TGTGCCAGCAGTTACACGTCCGGTTCACCCCTCCACTTT.

This rearrangement joins TRBV5-1 to TRBJ1-6; D unclear. There are 13 residues in the CDR3. With 4 bases removed from V and 7 bases from J, the gap between germline ends came to 9 bases. Germline-derived CDR1 and CDR2 are SGHRS and YFSETQ. The CDR3 sequence is CASSLTENSPLHF. The CDR3 region has the DNA TGCGCCAGCAGCCTTACTGAGAATTCACCCCTCCACTTT.

Regarding this clone: At one of its ends the junction is not consistent with the germline gene, which may arise from a read error. J is TRBJ1-4 and V is TRBV5-4, with a tentative D call TRBD1 (6 bases). The length of the CDR3 is 14 residues. Germline V gene sequence: CDR1 SGHNT, CDR2 YYREEE (reference sequence). The DNA of the CDR3 is TGTGTCAGCAGCGGGGGCCCAGGGACTGAAAAACTGTTTTTT. Residues: CVSSGGPGTEKLFF.

V gene TRBV27 combines with J gene TRBJ1-5, with 8 bases lining up with TRBD1. The CDR3 sequence is 13 residues long. CDR1 is MNHEY, CDR2 SMNVEV, per germline (reference sequence). V lost 8 bases, J lost 5 bases, and 5 bases stayed unmatched. This chain's CDR3 is CASGRGLDQPQHF. The CDR3 bases are TGTGCCAGCGGCAGGGGGCTTGATCAGCCCCAGCATTTT.

The V and J genes are TRBV28 and TRBJ1-5; weak D call: TRBD1 (6 bases). Germline V gene lookup returns CDR1 MDHEN and CDR2 SYDVKM. The V end lost 5 bases, the J end lost 0 bases, and 8 bases lay between the germline ends. This CDR3 is built from 14 residues. This chain's CDR3 is CASSTGNSNQPQHF. The DNA of the CDR3 is TGTGCCAGCAGTACAGGGAATAGCAATCAGCCCCAGCATTTT.

The chain couples TRBV3-1 (or the pseudogene TRBV3-2) to TRBJ2-2; no clear D gene. Between the trimmed V and J ends, which lost 0 bases and 2 bases, there was a span of 4 bases. The CDR3 is made up of 14 amino acids. The V gene's germline CDR1 is LGHDT and CDR2 YNNKEL (reference sequence). CDR3 nucleotides: TGTGCCAGCAGCCAAGATAGAAACACCGGGGAGCTGTTTTTT. Its protein is CASSQDRNTGELFF.

The gene calls are TRBV9 and TRBJ1-2, with D unresolved. This CDR3 region has 14 residues. V lost 0 bases to trimming and J lost 2 bases, with 8 bases between them. CDR1 SGDLS and CDR2 YYNGEE come from the germline V gene. The CDR3 is CASSVGPLNYGYTF. The CDR3 nucleotides read TGTGCCAGCAGCGTAGGTCCACTCAACTATGGCTACACCTTC.

This clone was seen only once. The chain carries TRBV7-2 and TRBJ2-7; D is ambiguous. Deletions cut 2 bases from V and 3 bases from J, with 14 bases between. The length of the CDR3 is 15 residues. Germline loops: CDR1 SGHTA, CDR2 FQGNSA. The CDR3 loop is CASSLSRMRGYEQYF. As DNA, the CDR3 is TGTGCCAGCAGCTTATCACGTATGAGAGGCTACGAGCAGTACTTC.

J is TRBJ2-1 and V is TRBV7-8, with TRBD2 matching over 10 bases. The CDR3 spans 15 residues. CDR1 is SGHVS, CDR2 FQNEAQ, per germline. The junction had 5 bases not matched to a gene; V was cut back by 5 bases and J by 4 bases. The CDR3 is CASSRAGGPYNEQFF. The CDR3 region has the DNA TGTGCCAGCAGCCGAGCGGGGGGGCCTTACAATGAGCAGTTCTTC.

This sequence joins TRBV27 and TRBJ2-1, with D maybe TRBD2 (6 bases). Trimming shortened V by 3 bases and J by 4 bases, and 13 bases separated the two germline ends. This CDR3 is built from 15 residues. Germline V CDR1 and CDR2: MNHEY, SMNVEV (reference sequence). DNA of the CDR3: TGTGCCAGCAGTTTCGGTCGGGACTCATACAATGAGCAGTTCTTC. Translating gives CASSFGRDSYNEQFF.

The gene calls are TRBV20-1 and TRBJ2-3; D not certain. The CDR3 contains 11 residues. V was cut by 6 bases and J by 6 bases, with 10 bases left in between. Germline V gene sequence: CDR1 DFQATT, CDR2 SNEGSKA (reference sequence). In nucleotides, the CDR3 is TGCAGTGCCCCGAGCCTGGATACGCAGTATTTT. Translating gives CSAPSLDTQYF.